What follows describes a single T cell receptor (beta chain). What this receptor recognizes is not known. Base qualities are not at hand, and no much larger clone is one base apart. The data stem from a study of control samples from healthy donors and cancer patients (dated by TCRdb to the early 2020s). Receptor libraries were prepared by the immunoSEQ multiplex PCR assay. The table was pulled from immuneACCESS by TCRdb, which kept in-frame rearrangements only. Such tables lose some clones; where checked, under half of the loss comes from unresolved V genes, and the rest has no known cause. The sample profile shows about 95,000 clones; about 82% of them were found once. The ten most abundant clones make up roughly 19% of the sample. V is shortened by 6 bases, J by 2 bases, and the region joining them spans 12 bases. Based on the germline V gene, the CDR1 and CDR2 sequences are KGHSH and LQKENI. There are 14 amino acids in the CDR3, from cysteine to phenylalanine inclusive. The sequence is cut down to CDR3 DNA, 42 bases in frame from base 1.

The specimen was blood. The receptor's source is a man younger than 45 in good health. The V gene is TRBV18 and the J gene is TRBJ2-3, with the D gene not clear enough to name. The CDR3 sequence is CASSWTPATDTQYF. The DNA sequence is given as TGTGCCAGCTCGTGGACCCCGGCCACAGATACGCAGTATTTT.